This T cell receptor beta chain was recorded in a study of T cells after yellow fever vaccination. Study background: Preparation of fractions with low cell numbers was performed using SMART-Seq v4 Ultra Low Input.

Overall study results and limits: The booster saw the reappearance of most primary-vaccination clones (roughly 97% CD4, about 85% CD8). Relatively few clonotypes were ones that appeared in both CD4 and CD8 compartments.

Of note for this clonotype: Antigen specificity is unknown.

The V segment lost 0 bases and the J segment 4 bases; nucleotides outside the gene matches: 12. The CDR3 covers 18 residues. Germline lookup yields CDR1 MNHEY and CDR2 SVGAGI. One entry per CDR3 protein, called by TCRdb with MiXCR from the 5' RACE reads. This table holds some 290,000 distinct CDR3 sequences, around 10% found once. The source material was CD4+ T cells sorted from PBMCs, sampled 45 days after the yellow fever booster vaccination. This clonotype was obtained from a young man who received the YFV17D yellow fever vaccine. V and J are TRBV6-5 and TRBJ1-2, with TRBD1 matching over 9 bases. The CDR3 here is CASSYSRGTGGAGYGYTF. DNA of the CDR3: TGTGCCAGCAGTTACTCGAGGGGAACAGGGGGCGCTGGCTATGGCTACACCTTC.